This T cell receptor (beta chain) was retrieved from a study of OX40 agonist ivuxolimab in advanced cancers. The data were produced by immunoSEQ multiplex PCR, yet TCRdb's version contains in-frame clones alone and is incomplete. The sample contains about 110,000 clones, more than 85% of which appear only once. The sequence derives from an adult with an advanced solid tumor such as melanoma, head and neck, liver or kidney cancer. This specimen was CD4+ or CD8+ T cells sorted from blood, taken in a trial of the OX40 agonist ivuxolimab.

The CDR3 coding sequence is TGTGCCAGTAGAATGACAGGGGCCGAAAAGACCCAGTACTTC. Protein product: CASRMTGAEKTQYF. The chain employs TRBV19 and TRBJ2-5; TRBD1 agrees at 8 bases. The CDR3 sequence is 14 residues long. V trimming: 6 bases; J trimming: 6 bases; junction bases outside the gene matches: 9. Germline CDR1 and CDR2: LNHDA and SQIVND (reference sequence).